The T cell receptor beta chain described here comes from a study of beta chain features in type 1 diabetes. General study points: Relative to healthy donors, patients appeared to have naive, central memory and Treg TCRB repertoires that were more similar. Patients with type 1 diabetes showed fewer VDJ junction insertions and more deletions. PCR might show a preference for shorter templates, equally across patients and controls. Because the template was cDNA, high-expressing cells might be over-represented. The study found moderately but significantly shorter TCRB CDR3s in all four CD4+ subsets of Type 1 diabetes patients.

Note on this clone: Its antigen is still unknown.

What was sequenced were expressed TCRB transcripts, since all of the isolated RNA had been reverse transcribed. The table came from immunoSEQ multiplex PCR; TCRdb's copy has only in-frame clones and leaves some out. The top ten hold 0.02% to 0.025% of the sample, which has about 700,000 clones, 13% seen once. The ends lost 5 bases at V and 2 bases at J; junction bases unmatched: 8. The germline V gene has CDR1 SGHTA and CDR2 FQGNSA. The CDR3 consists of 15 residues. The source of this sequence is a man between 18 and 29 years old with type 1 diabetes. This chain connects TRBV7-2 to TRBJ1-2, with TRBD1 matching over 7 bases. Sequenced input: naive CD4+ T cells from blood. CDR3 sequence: CASSRALQGNYGYTF. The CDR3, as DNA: TGTGCCAGCAGCAGAGCGCTACAGGGGAACTATGGCTACACCTTC.